The rows below give T cell receptor beta chains drawn from one sample of a study of T-cell memory formation after mild COVID-19. TCRdb re-derived calls from the 5' RACE reads in MiXCR, one entry per CDR3 protein. The table lists roughly 320,000 distinct CDR3 sequences, 25% to 30% of them singletons. Sequenced material: PBMCs or a T cell subset sorted from them (not recorded which). These receptors came from an adult woman who had mild COVID-19 (a few samples of this study predate the infection). Cell type and time point are not known. CDR3s include the opening cysteine and the closing phenylalanine or tryptophan. Fields, in order: clone size, D gene, J gene, V gene, CDR3 DNA, CDR3 protein. A D gene is named only where the DNA matches it firmly. Clone size is not always given. Where it is, it says once, few, many or a class for expanded clones.

size: .; D: TRBD1; J: TRBJ2-7; V: TRBV11-3; DNA: TGTGCCAGCAGCTTAGCAGGGACAGGAACTTACGAGCAGTACTTC; CDR3: CASSLAGTGTYEQYF
size: few; D: .; J: TRBJ2-7; V: TRBV4-1; DNA: TGCGCCAGCAGCCAACCAGGGACACTCTACGAGCAGTACTTC; CDR3: CASSQPGTLYEQYF
size: few; D: .; J: TRBJ2-7; V: TRBV7-3; DNA: TGTGCCAGCAGCTTAATGCCCTTCTACGAGCAGTACTTC; CDR3: CASSLMPFYEQYF
size: .; D: TRBD1; J: TRBJ1-2; V: TRBV3-1; DNA: TGTGCCAGCAGCCATCGGACAGGGAGAAACTATGGCTACACCTTC; CDR3: CASSHRTGRNYGYTF
size: few; D: TRBD1; J: TRBJ1-1; V: TRBV12-3/TRBV12-4; DNA: TGTGCCAGCAGCATACCGGGACAGGGGAAAGCTTTCTTT; CDR3: CASSIPGQGKAFF
size: few; D: .; J: TRBJ2-7; V: TRBV12-3/TRBV12-4; DNA: TGTGCCAGCAGTTTGGGTATTAGCTCCTACGAGCAGTACTTC; CDR3: CASSLGISSYEQYF
size: .; D: .; J: TRBJ1-1; V: TRBV7-2; DNA: TGTGCCAGCAGGCAGGACAGCCAGGGTGAAGCTTTCTTT; CDR3: CASRQDSQGEAFF
size: few; D: .; J: TRBJ2-1; V: TRBV7-2; DNA: TGTGCCAGCAGCTCACGCGGCCAGACAGTGCAGTTCTTC; CDR3: CASSSRGQTVQFF
size: many; D: .; J: TRBJ2-3; V: TRBV7-9; DNA: TGTGCCAGCAGCTTATCCAGAACAGATACGCAGTATTTT; CDR3: CASSLSRTDTQYF
size: few; D: TRBD1; J: TRBJ2-3; V: TRBV7-3; DNA: TGTGCCAGCAGCCGGGGACAGAGGGGTAGCACAGATACGCAGTATTTT; CDR3: CASSRGQRGSTDTQYF
size: .; D: TRBD1; J: TRBJ1-2; V: TRBV20-1; DNA: TGCAGTGCTAGGGTGACAGGGGTCGGCTACACCTTC; CDR3: CSARVTGVGYTF
size: .; D: .; J: TRBJ2-7; V: TRBV6-6; DNA: TGTGCCATACGGGGGACAGCTACCTACGAGCAGTACTTC; CDR3: CAIRGTATYEQYF
size: few; D: .; J: TRBJ1-2; V: TRBV12-3/TRBV12-4; DNA: TGTGCCAGCAGATTAGGGACGTCCTATGGCTACACCTTC; CDR3: CASRLGTSYGYTF
size: .; D: TRBD1; J: TRBJ2-7; V: TRBV5-1; DNA: TGCGCCAGCAGCATGGGACAGGGGGCATCTAACGAGCAGTACTTC; CDR3: CASSMGQGASNEQYF
size: .; D: .; J: TRBJ2-7; V: TRBV18; DNA: TGTGCCAGCTCTGCGACCCGGGCCCCCTACGAGCAGTACTTC; CDR3: CASSATRAPYEQYF
size: .; D: .; J: TRBJ2-7; V: TRBV12-3/TRBV12-4; DNA: TGTGCCAGCAGTTGGGAGGGGGTCTCCTACGAGCAGTACTTC; CDR3: CASSWEGVSYEQYF
size: few; D: .; J: TRBJ2-6; V: TRBV15; DNA: TGTGCCACCAGCGGGGGACTCGGATCAGGGGCCAACGTCCTGACTTTC; CDR3: CATSGGLGSGANVLTF
size: few; D: .; J: TRBJ2-7; V: TRBV7-2; DNA: TGTGCCAGCAGCGACAATACCTACGAGCAGTACTTC; CDR3: CASSDNTYEQYF
size: .; D: .; J: TRBJ2-7; V: TRBV29-1; DNA: TGCAGCGCTATCGCTCGGGCCTCCGGGGGAGAGCAGTACTTC; CDR3: CSAIARASGGEQYF
size: .; D: .; J: TRBJ2-3; V: TRBV12-3/TRBV12-4; DNA: TGTGCCAGCAGTTCGCGGCCGCGCACAGATACGCAGTATTTT; CDR3: CASSSRPRTDTQYF
size: .; D: .; J: TRBJ2-2; V: TRBV4-2; DNA: TGTGCCAGCAGTCTTTCAGGCCGACGGACCGGGGAGCTGTTTTTT; CDR3: CASSLSGRRTGELFF
size: .; D: .; J: TRBJ1-1; V: TRBV18; DNA: TGTGCCAGCTCACCACGGGAGAGGAGTGAAGCTTTCTTT; CDR3: CASSPRERSEAFF
size: few; D: .; J: TRBJ1-2; V: TRBV27; DNA: TGTGCCAGCAGTTTCGGTTCAGGGCACTATGGCTACACCTTC; CDR3: CASSFGSGHYGYTF